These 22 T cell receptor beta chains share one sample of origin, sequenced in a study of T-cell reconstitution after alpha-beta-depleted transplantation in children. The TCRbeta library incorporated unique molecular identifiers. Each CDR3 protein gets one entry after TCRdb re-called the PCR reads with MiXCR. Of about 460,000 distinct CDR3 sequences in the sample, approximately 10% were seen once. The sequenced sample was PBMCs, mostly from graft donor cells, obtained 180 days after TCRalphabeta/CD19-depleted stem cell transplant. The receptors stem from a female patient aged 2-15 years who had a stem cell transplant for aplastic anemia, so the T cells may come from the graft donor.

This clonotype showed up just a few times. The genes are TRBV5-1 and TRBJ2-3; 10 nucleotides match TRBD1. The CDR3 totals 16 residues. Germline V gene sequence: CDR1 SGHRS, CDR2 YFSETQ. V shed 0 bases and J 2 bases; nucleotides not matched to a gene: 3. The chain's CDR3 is CASSLDGTGATDTQYF. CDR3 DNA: TGCGCCAGCAGCTTGGATGGGACAGGGGCCACAGATACGCAGTATTTT.

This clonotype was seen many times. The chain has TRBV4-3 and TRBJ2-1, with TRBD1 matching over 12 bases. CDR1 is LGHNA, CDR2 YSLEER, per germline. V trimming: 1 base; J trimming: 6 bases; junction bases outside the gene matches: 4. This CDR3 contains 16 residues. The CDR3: CASSQVGQGAPNEQFF. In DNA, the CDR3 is TGCGCCAGCAGCCAAGTGGGACAGGGGGCGCCCAATGAGCAGTTCTTC.

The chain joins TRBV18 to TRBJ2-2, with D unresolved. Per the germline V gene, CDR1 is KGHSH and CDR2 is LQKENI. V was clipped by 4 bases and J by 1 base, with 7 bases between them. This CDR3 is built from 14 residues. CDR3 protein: CASSRSMNTGELFF. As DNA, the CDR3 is TGTGCCAGCTCACGTTCGATGAACACCGGGGAGCTGTTTTTT. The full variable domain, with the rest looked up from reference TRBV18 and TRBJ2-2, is NAGVMQNPRHLVRRRGQEARLRCSPMKGHSHVYWYRQLPEEGLKFMVYLQKENIIDESGMPKERFSAEFPKEGPSILRIQQVVRGDSAAYFCASSRSMNTGELFFGEGSRLTVL.

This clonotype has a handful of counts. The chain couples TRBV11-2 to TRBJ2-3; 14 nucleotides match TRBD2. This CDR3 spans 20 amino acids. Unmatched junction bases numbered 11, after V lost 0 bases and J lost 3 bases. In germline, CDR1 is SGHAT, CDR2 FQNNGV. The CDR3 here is CASSLDRPGLAGAGTDTQYF. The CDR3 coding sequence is TGTGCCAGCAGCTTAGACCGCCCGGGACTAGCGGGAGCGGGGACAGATACGCAGTATTTT.

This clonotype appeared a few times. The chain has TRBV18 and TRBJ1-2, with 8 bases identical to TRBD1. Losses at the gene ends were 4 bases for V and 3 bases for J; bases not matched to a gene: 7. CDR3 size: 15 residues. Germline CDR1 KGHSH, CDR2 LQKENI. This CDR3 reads CASSRTRGLDYGYTF. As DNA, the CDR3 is TGTGCCAGCTCACGTACCAGGGGGCTGGACTATGGCTACACCTTC.

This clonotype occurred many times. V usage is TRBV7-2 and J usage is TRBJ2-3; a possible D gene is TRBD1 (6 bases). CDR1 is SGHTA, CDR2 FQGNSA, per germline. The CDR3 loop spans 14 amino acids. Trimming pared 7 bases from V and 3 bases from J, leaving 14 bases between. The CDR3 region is CASTPDRRTDTQYF. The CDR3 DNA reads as TGTGCCAGCACCCCTGACAGGAGAACAGATACGCAGTATTTT.

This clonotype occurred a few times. Written as DNA, the CDR3 is TGTGCCAGCAGCTCGGTGGCTGGATGGAATCAGCCCCAGCATTTT. It yields the protein CASSSVAGWNQPQHF. The chain recombines TRBV12-3 or TRBV12-4 with TRBJ1-5; D is undetermined. CDR3 length: 15 amino acids. Trimming left V 6 bases short and J 4 bases short, with 16 bases between.

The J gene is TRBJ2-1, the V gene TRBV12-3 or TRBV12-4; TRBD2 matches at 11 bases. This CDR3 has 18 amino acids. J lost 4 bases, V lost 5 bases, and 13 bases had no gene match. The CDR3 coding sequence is TGTGCCAGCAGTCTCGGGCCGGCTAGCGGGAGGCCATACAATGAGCAGTTCTTC. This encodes CASSLGPASGRPYNEQFF.

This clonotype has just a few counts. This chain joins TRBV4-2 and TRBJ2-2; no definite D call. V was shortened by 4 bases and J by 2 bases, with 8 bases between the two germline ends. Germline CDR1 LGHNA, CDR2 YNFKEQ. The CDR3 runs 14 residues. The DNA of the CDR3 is TGTGCCAGCAGCCCTACCAAAAACACCGGGGAGCTGTTTTTT. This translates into CASSPTKNTGELFF.

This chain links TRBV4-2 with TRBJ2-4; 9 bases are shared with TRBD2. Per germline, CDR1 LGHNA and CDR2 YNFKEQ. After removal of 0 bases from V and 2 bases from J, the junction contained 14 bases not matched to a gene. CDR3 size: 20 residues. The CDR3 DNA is TGTGCCAGCAGCCAAGAGGGGCTAGCGGGAAGTCCAGGATCCAAAAACATTCAGTACTTC. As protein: CASSQEGLAGSPGSKNIQYF.

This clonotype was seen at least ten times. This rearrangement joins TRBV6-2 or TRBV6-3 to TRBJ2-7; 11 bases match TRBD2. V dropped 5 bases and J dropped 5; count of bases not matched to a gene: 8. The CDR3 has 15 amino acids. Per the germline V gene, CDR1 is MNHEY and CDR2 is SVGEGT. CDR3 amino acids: CASSHRLAGRNEQYV. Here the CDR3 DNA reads TGTGCCAGCAGTCACCGACTAGCGGGAAGGAACGAGCAGTACGTC.

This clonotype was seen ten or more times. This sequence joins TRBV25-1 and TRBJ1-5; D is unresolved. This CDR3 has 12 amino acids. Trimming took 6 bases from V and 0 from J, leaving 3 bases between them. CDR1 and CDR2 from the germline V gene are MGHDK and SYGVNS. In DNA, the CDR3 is TGTGCCAGCAGATATAGCAATCAGCCCCAGCATTTT. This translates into CASRYSNQPQHF.

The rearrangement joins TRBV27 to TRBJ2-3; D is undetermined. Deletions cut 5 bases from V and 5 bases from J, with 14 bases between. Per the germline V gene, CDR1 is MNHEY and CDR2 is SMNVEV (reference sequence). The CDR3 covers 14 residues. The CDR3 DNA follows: TGTGCCAGCAGTCCCCCCGGCTGGGGAGATACGCAGTATTTT. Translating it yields CASSPPGWGDTQYF.

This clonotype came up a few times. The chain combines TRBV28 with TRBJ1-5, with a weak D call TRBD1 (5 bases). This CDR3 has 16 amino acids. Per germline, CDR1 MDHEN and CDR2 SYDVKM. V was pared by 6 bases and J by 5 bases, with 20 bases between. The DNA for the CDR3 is TGTGCCAGCAGAAAAGACACCAGGGTCCCGGATCAGCCCCAGCATTTT. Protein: CASRKDTRVPDQPQHF. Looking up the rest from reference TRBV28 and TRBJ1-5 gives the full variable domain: DVKVTQSSRYLVKRTGEKVFLECVQDMDHENMFWYRQDPGLGLRLIYFSYDVKMKEKGDIPEGYSVSREKKERFSLILESASTNQTSMYLCASRKDTRVPDQPQHFGDGTRLSIL.

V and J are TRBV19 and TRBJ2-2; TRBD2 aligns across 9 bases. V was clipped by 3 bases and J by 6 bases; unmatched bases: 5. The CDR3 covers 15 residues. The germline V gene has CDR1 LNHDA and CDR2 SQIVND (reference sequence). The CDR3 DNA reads TGTGCCAGTAGTATGGTTGCGGGAGGGGCCGGGGAGCTGTTTTTT. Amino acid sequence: CASSMVAGGAGELFF.

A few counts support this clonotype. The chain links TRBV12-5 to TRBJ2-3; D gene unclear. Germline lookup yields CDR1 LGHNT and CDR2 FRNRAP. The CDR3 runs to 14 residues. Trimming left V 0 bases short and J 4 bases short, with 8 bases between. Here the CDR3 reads CASGLVRRSDTQYF. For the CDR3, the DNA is TGTGCTAGTGGTTTGGTAAGGCGATCAGATACGCAGTATTTT.

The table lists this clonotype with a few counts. CDR3 sequence: CASTRDAYEQYF. Written as DNA, the CDR3 is TGTGCCAGCACACGGGATGCCTACGAGCAGTACTTC. This chain links TRBV28 with TRBJ2-7; weak D call: TRBD2 (5 bases). Deletions cut 7 bases from V and 2 bases from J, with 9 bases between. The length of the CDR3 is 12 residues. In germline, CDR1 is MDHEN, CDR2 SYDVKM.

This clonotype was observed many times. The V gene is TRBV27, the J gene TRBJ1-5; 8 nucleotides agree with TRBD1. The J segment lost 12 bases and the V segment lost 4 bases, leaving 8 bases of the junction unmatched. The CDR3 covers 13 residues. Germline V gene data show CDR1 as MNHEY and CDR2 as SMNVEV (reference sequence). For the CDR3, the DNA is TGTGCCAGCAGTTCCCAGGGGGCGCGGGTCCAGCATTTT. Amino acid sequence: CASSSQGARVQHF.

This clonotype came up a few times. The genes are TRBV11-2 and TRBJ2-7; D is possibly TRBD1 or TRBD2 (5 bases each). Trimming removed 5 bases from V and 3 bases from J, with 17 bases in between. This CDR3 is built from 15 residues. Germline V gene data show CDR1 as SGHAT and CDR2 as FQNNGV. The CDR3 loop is CASSPTGPRFYEQYF. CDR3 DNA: TGTGCCAGCAGCCCAACGGGGCCCCGGTTCTACGAGCAGTACTTC.

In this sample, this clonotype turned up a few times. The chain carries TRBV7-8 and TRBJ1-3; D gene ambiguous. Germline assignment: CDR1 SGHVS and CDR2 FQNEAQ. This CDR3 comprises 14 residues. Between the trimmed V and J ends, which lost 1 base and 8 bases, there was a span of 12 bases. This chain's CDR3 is CASSLGRLSDTIYF. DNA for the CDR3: TGTGCCAGCAGCTTAGGAAGGCTCTCGGACACCATATATTTT.

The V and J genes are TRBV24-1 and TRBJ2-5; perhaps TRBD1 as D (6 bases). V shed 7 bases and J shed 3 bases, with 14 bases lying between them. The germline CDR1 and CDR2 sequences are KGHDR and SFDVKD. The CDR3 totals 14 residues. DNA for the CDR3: TGTGCCACCAGCGCAGGGACATCGAAAGAGACCCAGTACTTC. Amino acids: CATSAGTSKETQYF.

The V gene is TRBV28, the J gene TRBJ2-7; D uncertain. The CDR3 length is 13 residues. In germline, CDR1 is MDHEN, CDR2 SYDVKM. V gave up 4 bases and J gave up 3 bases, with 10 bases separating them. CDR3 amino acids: CASSSTTDYEQYF. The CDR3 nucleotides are TGTGCCAGCAGTTCTACAACCGACTACGAGCAGTACTTC.